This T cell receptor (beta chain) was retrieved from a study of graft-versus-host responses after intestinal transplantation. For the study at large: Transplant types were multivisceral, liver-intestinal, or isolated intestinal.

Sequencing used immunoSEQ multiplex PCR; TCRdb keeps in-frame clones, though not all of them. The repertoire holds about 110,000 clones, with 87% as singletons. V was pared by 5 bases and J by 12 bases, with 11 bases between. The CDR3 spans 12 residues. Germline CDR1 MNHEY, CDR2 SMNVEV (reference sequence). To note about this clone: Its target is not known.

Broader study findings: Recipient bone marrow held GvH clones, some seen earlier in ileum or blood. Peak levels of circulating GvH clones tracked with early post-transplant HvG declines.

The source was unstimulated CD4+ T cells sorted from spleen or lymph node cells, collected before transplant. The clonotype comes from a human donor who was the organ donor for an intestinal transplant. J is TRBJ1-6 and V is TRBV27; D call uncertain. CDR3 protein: CASSPLLRPLHF. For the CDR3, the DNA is TGTGCCAGCAGTCCACTACTCCGACCCCTCCACTTT.